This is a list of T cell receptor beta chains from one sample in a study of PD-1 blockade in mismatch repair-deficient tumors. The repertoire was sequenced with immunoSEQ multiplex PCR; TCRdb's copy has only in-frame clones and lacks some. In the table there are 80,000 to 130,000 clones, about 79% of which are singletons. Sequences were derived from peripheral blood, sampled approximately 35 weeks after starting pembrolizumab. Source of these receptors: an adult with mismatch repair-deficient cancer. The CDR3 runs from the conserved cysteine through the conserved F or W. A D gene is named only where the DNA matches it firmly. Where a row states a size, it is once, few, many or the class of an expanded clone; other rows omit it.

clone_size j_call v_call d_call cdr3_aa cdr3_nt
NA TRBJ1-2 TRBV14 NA CASSLRGPVSYTF TGTGCCAGCAGCCTTCGGGGTCCTGTTAGCTACACCTTC
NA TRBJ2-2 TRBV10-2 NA CASGMRTVGNTGELFF TGCGCCAGCGGAATGAGGACAGTTGGAAACACCGGGGAGCTGTTTTTT
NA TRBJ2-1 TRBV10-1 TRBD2 CASSDSAGGLNEQFF TGCGCCAGCAGTGATTCCGCGGGAGGGCTCAATGAGCAGTTCTTC
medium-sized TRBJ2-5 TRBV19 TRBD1 CASSIADREVAETQYF TGTGCCAGTAGTATAGCGGACAGGGAAGTCGCAGAGACCCAGTACTTC
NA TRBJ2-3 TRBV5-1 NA CASSPHSAGLGTDTQYF TGCGCCAGCAGCCCCCACTCGGCTGGGTTGGGCACAGATACGCAGTATTTT
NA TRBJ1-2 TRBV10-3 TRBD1 CAISGSPGQGSYGYTF TGTGCCATCAGTGGGTCCCCGGGACAGGGAAGCTATGGCTACACCTTC
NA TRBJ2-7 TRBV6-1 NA CASSAYIYYEQYF TGTGCCAGCAGTGCATACATCTACTACGAGCAGTACTTC
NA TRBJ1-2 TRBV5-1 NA CASSFGREDYGYTF TGCGCCAGCAGCTTTGGCAGGGAGGACTATGGCTACACCTTC
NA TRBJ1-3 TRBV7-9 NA CASSSRWTGNTIYF TGTGCCAGCAGCAGTCGGTGGACTGGAAACACCATATATTTT
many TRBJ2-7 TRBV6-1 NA CASSQTGTEQYF TGTGCCAGCAGTCAAACAGGGACGGAGCAGTACTTC
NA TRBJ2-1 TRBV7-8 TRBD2 CASSLARREFNEQFF TGTGCCAGCAGCTTAGCGAGGCGGGAGTTCAATGAGCAGTTCTTC
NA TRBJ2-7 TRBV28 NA CASSFRDYEQYF TGTGCCAGCAGTTTTCGAGACTACGAGCAGTACTTC
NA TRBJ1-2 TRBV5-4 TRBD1 CASRSGTGSFYGYTF TGTGCCAGCAGGTCCGGGACAGGGAGTTTTTACGGCTACACCTTC
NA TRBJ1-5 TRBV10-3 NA CAISDDKATWPQHF TGTGCCATCAGTGATGACAAGGCCACTTGGCCCCAGCATTTT
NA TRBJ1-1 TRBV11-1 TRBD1 CASALDRGLVTEAFF TGTGCCAGCGCCCTCGACAGGGGATTGGTCACTGAAGCTTTCTTT
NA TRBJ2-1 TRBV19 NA CASSIDINNEQFF TGTGCCAGTAGTATAGATATAAACAATGAGCAGTTCTTC
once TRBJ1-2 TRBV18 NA CASSPTPLNYGYTF TGTGCCAGCTCACCAACGCCGCTCAACTATGGCTACACCTTC
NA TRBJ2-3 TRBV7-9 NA CASSLTSWDTQYF TGTGCCAGCAGCTTAACTAGTTGGGATACGCAGTATTTT
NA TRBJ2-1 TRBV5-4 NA CASSRTSTTNNEQFF TGTGCCAGCAGCCGAACTAGTACTACCAACAATGAGCAGTTCTTC
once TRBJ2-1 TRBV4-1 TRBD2 CASSQVRLALYNEQFF TGCGCCAGCAGCCAAGTCCGACTAGCGCTCTACAATGAGCAGTTCTTC
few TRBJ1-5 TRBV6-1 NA CASSSGGARSQPQHF TGTGCCAGCAGTAGCGGAGGGGCTCGGAGTCAGCCCCAGCATTTT
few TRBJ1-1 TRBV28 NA CASSIAAGAFF TGTGCCAGCAGTATCGCAGCTGGGGCTTTCTTT
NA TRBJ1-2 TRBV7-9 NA CASTTQGANGYTF TGTGCCAGCACGACACAGGGTGCTAATGGCTACACCTTC
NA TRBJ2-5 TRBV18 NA CASSPNLRGQETQYF TGTGCCAGCTCACCTAATCTGCGGGGCCAAGAGACCCAGTACTTC
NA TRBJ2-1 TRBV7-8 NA CASSLALSGSLTSYNEQFF TGTGCCAGCAGCTTAGCGTTGAGCGGGTCCTTAACCTCCTACAATGAGCAGTTCTTC
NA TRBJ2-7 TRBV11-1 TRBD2 CASSLLGWSASGSYEQYF TGTGCCAGCAGCTTACTGGGGTGGTCGGCTAGCGGGAGCTACGAGCAGTACTTC
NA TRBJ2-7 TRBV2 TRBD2 CASTGLAGWEQYF TGTGCCAGCACCGGACTAGCGGGATGGGAGCAGTACTTC
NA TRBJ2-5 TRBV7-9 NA CASSLEMRRETQYF TGTGCCAGCAGCTTGGAAATGCGGCGGGAGACCCAGTACTTC
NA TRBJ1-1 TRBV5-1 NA CASSLEGIPEAFF TGCGCCAGCAGCTTGGAGGGGATCCCTGAAGCTTTCTTT
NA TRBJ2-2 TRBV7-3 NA CASSLTRDLGELFF TGTGCCAGCAGCTTAACGAGGGACCTCGGGGAGCTGTTTTTT
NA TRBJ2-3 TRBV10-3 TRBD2 CAISDLDSGSTDTQYF TGTGCCATCAGTGATTTGGATAGCGGGAGCACAGATACGCAGTATTTT
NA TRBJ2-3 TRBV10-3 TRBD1 CAISPGQDTDTQYF TGTGCCATCAGTCCGGGACAGGACACAGATACGCAGTATTTT
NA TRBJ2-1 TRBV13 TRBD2 CASSPGTSGYNEQFF TGTGCCAGCAGCCCCGGGACTAGCGGATACAATGAGCAGTTCTTC
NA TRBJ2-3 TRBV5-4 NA CASSLEGYGDTQYF TGTGCCAGCAGCTTGGAAGGGTACGGAGATACGCAGTATTTT
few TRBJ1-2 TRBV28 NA CASSTTGGYTF TGTGCCAGCAGTACGACTGGGGGCTACACCTTC
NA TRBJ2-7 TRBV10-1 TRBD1 CASSEGLPGQGRSEQYF TGCGCCAGCAGTGAGGGACTACCGGGACAGGGCCGTTCCGAGCAGTACTTC
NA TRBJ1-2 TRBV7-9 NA CASSSRDSPHLNYGYTF TGTGCCAGCAGTAGTCGGGACTCCCCACATCTCAACTATGGCTACACCTTC
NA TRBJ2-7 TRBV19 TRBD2 CATRNGLAGVYEQYF TGTGCCACCAGAAACGGACTAGCGGGAGTTTACGAGCAGTACTTC
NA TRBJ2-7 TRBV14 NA CASSQVWPSYEQYF TGTGCCAGCAGCCAAGTTTGGCCCTCCTACGAGCAGTACTTC
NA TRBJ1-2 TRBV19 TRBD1 CASSIFVGPGGYGYTF TGTGCCAGTAGTATATTCGTTGGGCCAGGGGGCTATGGCTACACCTTC
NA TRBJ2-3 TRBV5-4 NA CASSREPVGTQYF TGTGCCAGCAGCAGGGAACCCGTCGGTACGCAGTATTTT
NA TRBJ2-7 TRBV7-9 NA CASSQGGTYEQYF TGTGCCAGCAGCCAAGGGGGGACCTACGAGCAGTACTTC
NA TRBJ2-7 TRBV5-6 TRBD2 CASTLTSGSSYEQYF TGTGCCAGCACCCTAACTAGCGGGAGTTCCTACGAGCAGTACTTC
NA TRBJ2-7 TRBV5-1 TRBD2 CASSLGTSRRYEQYF TGCGCCAGCAGCTTGGGGACTAGCCGACGCTACGAGCAGTACTTC
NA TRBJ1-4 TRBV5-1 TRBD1 CASSLYGQGGEKLFF TGCGCCAGCAGCTTATACGGACAGGGGGGTGAAAAACTGTTTTTT
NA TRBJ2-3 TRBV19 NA CASISPTDTQYF TGTGCCAGCATTAGTCCCACAGATACGCAGTATTTT
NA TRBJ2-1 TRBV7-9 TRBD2 CASSGGRASYNEQFF TGTGCCAGCAGCGGCGGGAGGGCCTCCTACAATGAGCAGTTCTTC
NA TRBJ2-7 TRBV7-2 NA CASSSSGYYEQYF TGTGCCAGCAGCTCCTCAGGGTACTACGAGCAGTACTTC
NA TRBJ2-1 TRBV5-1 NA CASSFRDAINEQFF TGCGCCAGCAGCTTCCGGGACGCCATCAATGAGCAGTTCTTC
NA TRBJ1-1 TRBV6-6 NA CASRIGVILTEAFF TGTGCCAGCAGAATAGGGGTGATTTTGACTGAAGCTTTCTTT
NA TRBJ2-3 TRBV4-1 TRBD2 CASTSGIAGATDTQYF TGCGCCAGCACCTCAGGGATAGCGGGAGCCACAGATACGCAGTATTTT
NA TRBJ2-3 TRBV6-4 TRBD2 CASSVKAGGRADTQYF TGTGCCAGCAGTGTAAAAGCGGGAGGACGCGCGGATACGCAGTATTTT
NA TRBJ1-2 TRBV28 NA CASSNYLYGYTF TGTGCCAGCAGTAATTACCTCTATGGCTACACCTTC
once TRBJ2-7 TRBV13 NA CASSLTGGIYEQYF TGTGCCAGCAGCTTAACAGGTGGGATATACGAGCAGTACTTC
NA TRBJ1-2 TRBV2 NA CASSETGGGSGYGYTF TGTGCCAGCAGTGAAACAGGAGGCGGGTCTGGGTATGGCTACACCTTC
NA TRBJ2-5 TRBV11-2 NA CASSPISSLGPGETQYF TGTGCCAGCAGCCCGATTTCCTCTCTAGGGCCGGGGGAGACCCAGTACTTC
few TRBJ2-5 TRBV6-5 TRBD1 CASSSGQGHQETQYF TGTGCCAGCAGTTCGGGACAGGGGCACCAAGAGACCCAGTACTTC